This T cell receptor beta chain was sequenced in a study of beta chain features in type 1 diabetes. For the study at large: About 98,000,000 sorted cells were examined across all samples. Study-wide findings and caveats: PCR may have favored shorter templates equally in patients and controls.

Germline loops: CDR1 MNHEY, CDR2 SMNVEV (reference sequence). The CDR3 consists of 16 residues. The V and J ends lost 6 bases and 0 bases, in that order; junction bases with no gene match: 8. Sorting based on CD45RO/CCR7/CD25/CD127/CD95/CD27 separated CD4+ naive, central memory, regulatory and stem cell-like memory cells. To note about this clone: Its target is not known.

The isolated RNA, all of it, was reverse transcribed, so expressed TCRB transcripts were what got sequenced. Data came from immunoSEQ multiplex PCR; TCRdb stores just in-frame clones and leaves some out. The sample contains roughly 380,000 clones, around 19% of which appear only once. The source of this sequence is a woman younger than 30 in good health. Sequences were obtained from naive CD4+ T cells from blood. V is TRBV27 and J is TRBJ2-1, with 7 bases that match TRBD2. CDR3 protein: CASRGVAGSSYNEQFF. In nucleotides, the CDR3 is TGTGCCAGCAGGGGGGTAGCGGGTAGCTCCTACAATGAGCAGTTCTTC.